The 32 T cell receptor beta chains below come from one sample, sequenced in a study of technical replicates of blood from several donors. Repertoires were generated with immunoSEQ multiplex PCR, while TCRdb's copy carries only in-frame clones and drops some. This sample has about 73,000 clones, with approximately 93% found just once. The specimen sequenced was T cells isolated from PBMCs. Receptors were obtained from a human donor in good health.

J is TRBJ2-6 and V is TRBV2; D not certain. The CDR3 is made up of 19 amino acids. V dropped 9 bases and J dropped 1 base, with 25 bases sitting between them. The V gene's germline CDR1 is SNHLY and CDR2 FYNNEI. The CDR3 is CASRARISPIGSGANVLTF. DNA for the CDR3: TGTGCCAGTCGTGCTAGAATAAGCCCCATTGGGTCTGGGGCCAACGTCCTGACTTTC.

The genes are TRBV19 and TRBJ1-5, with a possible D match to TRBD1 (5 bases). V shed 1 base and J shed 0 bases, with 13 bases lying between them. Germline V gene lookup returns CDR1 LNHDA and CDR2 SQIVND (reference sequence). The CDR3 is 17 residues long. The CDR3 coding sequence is TGTGCCAGTAGTATAGGGGGGGTCTCCTATAGCAATCAGCCCCAGCATTTT. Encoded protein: CASSIGGVSYSNQPQHF.

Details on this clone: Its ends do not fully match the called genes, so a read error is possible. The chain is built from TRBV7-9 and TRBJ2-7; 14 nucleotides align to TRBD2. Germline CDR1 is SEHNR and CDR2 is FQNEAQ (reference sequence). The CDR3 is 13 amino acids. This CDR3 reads CASSPGTSGSKIF. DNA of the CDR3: TGTGCCAGCAGCCCCGGGACTAGCGGGAGTAAGATCTTC.

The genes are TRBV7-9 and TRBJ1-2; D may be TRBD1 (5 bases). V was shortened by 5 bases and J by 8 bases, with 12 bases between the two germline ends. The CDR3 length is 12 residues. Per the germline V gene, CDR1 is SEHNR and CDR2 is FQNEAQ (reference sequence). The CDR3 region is CASSPPTEGYTF. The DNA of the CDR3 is TGTGCCAGCAGCCCCCCGACAGAAGGCTACACCTTC.

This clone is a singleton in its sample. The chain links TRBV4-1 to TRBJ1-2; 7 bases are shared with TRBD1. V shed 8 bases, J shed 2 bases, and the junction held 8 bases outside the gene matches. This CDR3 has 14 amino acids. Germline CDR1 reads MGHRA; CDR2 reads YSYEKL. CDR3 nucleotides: TGCGCCAGCCAAACTAACAGGGGAAACTATGGCTACACCTTC. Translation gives CASQTNRGNYGYTF.

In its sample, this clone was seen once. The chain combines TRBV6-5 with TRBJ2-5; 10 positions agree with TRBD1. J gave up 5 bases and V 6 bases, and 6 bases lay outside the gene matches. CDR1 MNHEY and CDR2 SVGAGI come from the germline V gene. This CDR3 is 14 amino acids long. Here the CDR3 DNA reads TGTGCCAGCAGCCGACAGGGGGCGCTTGAGACCCAGTACTTC. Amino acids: CASSRQGALETQYF.

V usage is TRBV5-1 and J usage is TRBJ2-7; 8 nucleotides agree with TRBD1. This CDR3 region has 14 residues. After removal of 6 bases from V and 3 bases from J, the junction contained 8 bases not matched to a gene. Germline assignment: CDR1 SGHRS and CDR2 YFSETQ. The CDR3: CASNGQGRNYEQYF. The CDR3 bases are TGCGCCAGCAACGGACAGGGCCGCAACTACGAGCAGTACTTC.

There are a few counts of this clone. This chain's CDR3 is CASSTRGKDTQYF. For the CDR3, the DNA is TGTGCCAGTTCGACAAGGGGGAAAGATACGCAGTATTTT. V gene TRBV6-5 combines with J gene TRBJ2-3; TRBD1 might be the D (6 bases). Deletions cut 9 bases from V and 5 bases from J, with 15 bases between. Germline assignment: CDR1 MNHEY and CDR2 SVGAGI. This CDR3 contains 13 residues.

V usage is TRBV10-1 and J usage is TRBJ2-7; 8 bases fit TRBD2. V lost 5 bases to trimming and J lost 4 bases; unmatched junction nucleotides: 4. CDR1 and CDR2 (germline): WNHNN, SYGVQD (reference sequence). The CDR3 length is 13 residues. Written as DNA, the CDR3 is TGCGCCAGCAGTCGGGGGGGCTCGTACGAGCAGTACTTC. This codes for CASSRGGSYEQYF.

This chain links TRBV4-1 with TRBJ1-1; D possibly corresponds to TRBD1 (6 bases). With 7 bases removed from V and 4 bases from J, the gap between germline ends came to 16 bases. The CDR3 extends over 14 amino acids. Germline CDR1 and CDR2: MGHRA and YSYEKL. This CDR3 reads CASTLYRASTEAFF. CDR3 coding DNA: TGCGCCAGCACCCTGTACAGGGCAAGCACTGAAGCTTTCTTT.

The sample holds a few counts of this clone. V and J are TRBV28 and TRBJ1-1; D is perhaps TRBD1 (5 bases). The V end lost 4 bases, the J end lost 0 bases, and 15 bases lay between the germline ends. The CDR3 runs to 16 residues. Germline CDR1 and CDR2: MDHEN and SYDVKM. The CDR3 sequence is CASSSPQGSMNTEAFF. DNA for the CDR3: TGTGCCAGCAGTTCGCCTCAGGGCTCCATGAACACTGAAGCTTTCTTT.

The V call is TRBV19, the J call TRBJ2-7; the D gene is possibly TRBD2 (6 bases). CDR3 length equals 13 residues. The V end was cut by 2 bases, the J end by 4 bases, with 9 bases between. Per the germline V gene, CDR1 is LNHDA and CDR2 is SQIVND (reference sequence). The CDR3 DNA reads TGTGCCAGTAGTATACGGGGGTATTACGAGCAGTACTTC. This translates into CASSIRGYYEQYF.

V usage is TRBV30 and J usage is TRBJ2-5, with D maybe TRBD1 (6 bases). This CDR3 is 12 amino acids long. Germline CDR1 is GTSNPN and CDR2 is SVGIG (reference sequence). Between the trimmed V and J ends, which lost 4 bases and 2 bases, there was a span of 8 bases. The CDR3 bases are TGTGCCTGGAACCAGGGGCAAGAGACCCAGTACTTC. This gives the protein CAWNQGQETQYF.

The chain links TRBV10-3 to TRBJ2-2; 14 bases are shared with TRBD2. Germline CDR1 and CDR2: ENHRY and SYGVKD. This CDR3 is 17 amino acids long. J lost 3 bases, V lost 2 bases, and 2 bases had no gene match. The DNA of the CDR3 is TGTGCCATCAGTGAGGGACTAGCGGGAGGCCACACCGGGGAGCTGTTTTTT. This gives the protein CAISEGLAGGHTGELFF.

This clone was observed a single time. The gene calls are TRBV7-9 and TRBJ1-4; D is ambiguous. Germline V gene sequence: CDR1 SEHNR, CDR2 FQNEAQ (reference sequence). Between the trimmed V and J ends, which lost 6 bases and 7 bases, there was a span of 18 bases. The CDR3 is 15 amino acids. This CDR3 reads CASRLGLPGGEKLFF. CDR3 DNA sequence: TGTGCCAGCAGGCTAGGACTGCCTGGTGGTGAAAAACTGTTTTTT.

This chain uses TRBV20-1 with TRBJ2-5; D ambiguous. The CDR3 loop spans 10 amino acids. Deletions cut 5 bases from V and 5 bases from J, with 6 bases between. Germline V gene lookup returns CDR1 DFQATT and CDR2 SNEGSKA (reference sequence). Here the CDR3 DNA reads TGCAGTGCTCAATCCGAGACCCAGTACTTC. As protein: CSAQSETQYF.

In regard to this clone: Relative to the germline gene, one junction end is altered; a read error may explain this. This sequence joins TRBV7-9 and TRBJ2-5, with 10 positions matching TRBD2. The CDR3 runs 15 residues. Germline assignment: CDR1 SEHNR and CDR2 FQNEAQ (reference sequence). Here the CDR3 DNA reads TGTGCCAGCAGCCTAGCGGGAGTCGTCCAAGAGACCCAGTACTTC. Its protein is CASSLAGVVQETQYF.

In DNA form, the CDR3 reads TGTGCCAGCAGTACCGGGACAGGGTCCTACGAGCAGTACTTC. Residues: CASSTGTGSYEQYF. V usage is TRBV6-6 and J usage is TRBJ2-7, with 9 bases identical to TRBD1. Germline trimming cut 5 bases from V and 1 base from J; bases unmatched to any gene: 3. CDR1 is MNHNY and CDR2 is SVGAGI in the germline V gene (reference sequence). This CDR3 has 14 amino acids.

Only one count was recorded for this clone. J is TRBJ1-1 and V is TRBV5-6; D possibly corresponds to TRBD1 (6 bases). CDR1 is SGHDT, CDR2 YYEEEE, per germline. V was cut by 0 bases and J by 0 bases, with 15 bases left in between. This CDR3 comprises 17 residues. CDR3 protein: CASSLVRDKRMNTEAFF. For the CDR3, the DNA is TGTGCCAGCAGCTTGGTTCGGGACAAGAGGATGAACACTGAAGCTTTCTTT.

The CDR3 DNA sequence: TGTGCCACCAGGCGGGGTAGCTCCTACAATGAGCAGTTCTTC. This codes for CATRRGSSYNEQFF. The genes are TRBV15 and TRBJ2-1; tentative D call: TRBD2 (6 bases). The CDR3 is made up of 14 amino acids. Trimming left V 6 bases short and J 0 bases short, with 9 bases between. Germline lookup yields CDR1 LNHNV and CDR2 YYDKDF (reference sequence).

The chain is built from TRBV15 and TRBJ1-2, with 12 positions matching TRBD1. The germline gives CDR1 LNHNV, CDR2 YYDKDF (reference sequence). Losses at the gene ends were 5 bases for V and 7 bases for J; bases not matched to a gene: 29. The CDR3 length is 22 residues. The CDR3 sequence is CATSGGGRGLLPPGQGAGGYTF. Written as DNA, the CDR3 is TGTGCCACCAGCGGAGGGGGGAGGGGCCTACTACCCCCGGGACAGGGGGCCGGTGGCTACACCTTC.

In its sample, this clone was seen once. In DNA, the CDR3 is TGTGCCAGCACGACAAGCAACACCGGGGAGCTGTTTTTT. Translated: CASTTSNTGELFF. The chain uses TRBV25-1 and TRBJ2-2; D is unresolved. The CDR3 is 13 amino acids. Trimming left V 7 bases short and J 2 bases short, with 8 bases between. Germline lookup yields CDR1 MGHDK and CDR2 SYGVNS.

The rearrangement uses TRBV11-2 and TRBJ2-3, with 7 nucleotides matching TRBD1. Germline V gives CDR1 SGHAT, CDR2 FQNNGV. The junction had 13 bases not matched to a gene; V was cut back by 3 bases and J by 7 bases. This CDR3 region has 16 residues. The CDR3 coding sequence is TGTGCCAGCAGCTTTGCGACGCCTGGGACAGCCAATACGCAGTATTTT. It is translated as CASSFATPGTANTQYF.

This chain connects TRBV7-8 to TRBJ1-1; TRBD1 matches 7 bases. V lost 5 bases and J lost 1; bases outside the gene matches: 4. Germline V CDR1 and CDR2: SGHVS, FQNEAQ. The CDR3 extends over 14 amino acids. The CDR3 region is CASSPRQGNTEAFF. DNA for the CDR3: TGTGCCAGCAGCCCTAGACAGGGGAACACTGAAGCTTTCTTT.

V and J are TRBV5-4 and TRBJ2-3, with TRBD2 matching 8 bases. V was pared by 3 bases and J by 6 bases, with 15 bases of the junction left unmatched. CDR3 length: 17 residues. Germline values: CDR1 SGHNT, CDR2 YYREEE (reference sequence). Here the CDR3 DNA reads TGTGCCAGCAGCTCCGGTGGAGCGGGGGAGACGAGGGATACGCAGTATTTT. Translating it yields CASSSGGAGETRDTQYF.

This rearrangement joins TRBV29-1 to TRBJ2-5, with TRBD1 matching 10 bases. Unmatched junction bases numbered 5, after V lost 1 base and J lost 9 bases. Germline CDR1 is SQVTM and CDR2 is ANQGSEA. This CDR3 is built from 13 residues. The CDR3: CSVEAGQGSAQYF. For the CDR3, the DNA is TGCAGCGTTGAAGCGGGACAGGGGTCCGCCCAGTACTTC.

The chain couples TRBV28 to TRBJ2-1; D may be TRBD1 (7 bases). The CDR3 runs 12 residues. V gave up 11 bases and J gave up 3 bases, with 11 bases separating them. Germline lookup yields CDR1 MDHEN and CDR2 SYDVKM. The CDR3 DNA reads TGTGCCCACAGGGGAGGCTACAATGAGCAGTTCTTC. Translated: CAHRGGYNEQFF.

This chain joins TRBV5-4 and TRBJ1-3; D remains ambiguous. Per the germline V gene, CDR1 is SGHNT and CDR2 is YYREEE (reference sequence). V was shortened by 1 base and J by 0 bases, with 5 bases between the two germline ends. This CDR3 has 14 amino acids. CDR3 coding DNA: TGTGCCAGCAGCTTGCACAGCTCTGGAAACACCATATATTTT. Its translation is CASSLHSSGNTIYF.

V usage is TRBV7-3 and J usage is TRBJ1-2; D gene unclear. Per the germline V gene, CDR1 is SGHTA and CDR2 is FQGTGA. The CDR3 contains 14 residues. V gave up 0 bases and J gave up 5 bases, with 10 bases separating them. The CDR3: CASSLTRAGYGYTF. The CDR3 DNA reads TGTGCCAGCAGCTTAACGCGTGCCGGGTATGGCTACACCTTC.

The CDR3 nucleotides read TGTGCCAGCAGCTTGCTGGGCCAGGGGGCGACCTACGAGCAGTACTTC. This sequence encodes CASSLLGQGATYEQYF. The chain links TRBV7-8 to TRBJ2-7; 8 positions match TRBD1. This CDR3 region has 16 residues. CDR1 SGHVS and CDR2 FQNEAQ come from the germline V gene. The V and J ends lost 3 bases and 2 bases, in that order; junction bases with no gene match: 9.

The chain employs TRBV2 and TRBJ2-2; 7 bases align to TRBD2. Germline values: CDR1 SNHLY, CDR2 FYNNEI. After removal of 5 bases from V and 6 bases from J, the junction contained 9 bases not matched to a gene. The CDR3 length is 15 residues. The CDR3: CASSRWTSRPGELFF. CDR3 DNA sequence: TGTGCCAGCAGTCGTTGGACTAGTCGCCCCGGGGAGCTGTTTTTT.

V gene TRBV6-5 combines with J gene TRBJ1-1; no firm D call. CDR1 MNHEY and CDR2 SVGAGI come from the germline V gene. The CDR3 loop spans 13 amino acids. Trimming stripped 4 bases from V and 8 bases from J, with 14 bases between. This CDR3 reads CASSSSFRSEAFF. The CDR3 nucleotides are TGTGCCAGCAGTTCCTCATTTAGGAGCGAAGCTTTCTTT.